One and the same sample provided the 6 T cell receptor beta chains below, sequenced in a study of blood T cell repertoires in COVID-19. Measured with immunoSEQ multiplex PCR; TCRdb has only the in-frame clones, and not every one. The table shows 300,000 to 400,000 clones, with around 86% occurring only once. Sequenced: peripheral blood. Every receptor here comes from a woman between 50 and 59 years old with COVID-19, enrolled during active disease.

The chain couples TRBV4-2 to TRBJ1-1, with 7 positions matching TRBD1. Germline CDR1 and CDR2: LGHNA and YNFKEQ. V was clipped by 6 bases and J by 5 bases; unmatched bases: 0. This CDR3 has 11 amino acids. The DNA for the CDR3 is TGTGCCAGCAGACAGGGGACTGAAGCTTTCTTT. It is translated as CASRQGTEAFF.

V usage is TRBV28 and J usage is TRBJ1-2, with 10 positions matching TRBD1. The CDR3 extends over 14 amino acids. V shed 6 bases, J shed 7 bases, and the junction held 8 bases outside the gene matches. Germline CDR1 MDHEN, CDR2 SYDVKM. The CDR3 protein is CASRPTGGAFGYTF. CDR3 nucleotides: TGTGCCAGCAGGCCGACAGGGGGCGCGTTTGGCTACACCTTC.

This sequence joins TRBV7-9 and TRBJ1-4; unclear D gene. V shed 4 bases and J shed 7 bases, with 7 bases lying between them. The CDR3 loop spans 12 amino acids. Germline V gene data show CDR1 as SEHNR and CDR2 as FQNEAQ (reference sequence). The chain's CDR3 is CASSSRLEKLFF. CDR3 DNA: TGTGCCAGCAGCTCGCGCCTTGAAAAACTGTTTTTT.

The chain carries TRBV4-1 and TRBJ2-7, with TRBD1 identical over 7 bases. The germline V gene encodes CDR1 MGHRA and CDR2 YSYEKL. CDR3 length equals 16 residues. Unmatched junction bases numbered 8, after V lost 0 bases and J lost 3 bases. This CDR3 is CASSQEVTGDLYEQYF. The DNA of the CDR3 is TGCGCCAGCAGCCAAGAGGTAACAGGGGATCTCTACGAGCAGTACTTC.

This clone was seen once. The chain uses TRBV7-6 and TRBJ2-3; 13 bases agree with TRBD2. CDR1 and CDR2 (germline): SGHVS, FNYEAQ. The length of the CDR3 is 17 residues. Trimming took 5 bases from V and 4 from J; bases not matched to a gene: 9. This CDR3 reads CASSQPRTSGRSDTQYF. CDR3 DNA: TGTGCCAGCAGCCAGCCCCGGACTAGCGGGAGATCAGATACGCAGTATTTT.

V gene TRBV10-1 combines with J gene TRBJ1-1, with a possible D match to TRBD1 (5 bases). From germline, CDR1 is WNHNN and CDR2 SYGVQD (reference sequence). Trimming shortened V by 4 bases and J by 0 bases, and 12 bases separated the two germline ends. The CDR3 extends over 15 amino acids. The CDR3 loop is CASSAGIGVNTEAFF. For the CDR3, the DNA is TGCGCCAGCAGTGCAGGGATTGGGGTGAACACTGAAGCTTTCTTT.